The 23 T cell receptor beta chains listed next were all sequenced from one sample in a study of human T cells and chemical hapten exposure. Via MiXCR, TCRdb re-called the RACE reads, giving one row per CDR3 protein. The table has about 380,000 distinct CDR3 sequences, 4.5% to 6% seen once; the top ten hold around 2.6%. Time point defined: pre-sensitization, week 0. Treatment here: therapeutic diphenylcyclopropenone sensitization with weekly scalp DPC. This specimen consisted of whole blood, obtained in connection with sensitization to the hapten diphenylcyclopropenone (DPC). Source of these receptors: a woman aged 45 to 65 with alopecia areata. Some clones in this sample may be carry-over from other donors' samples.

The chain recombines TRBV5-1 with TRBJ2-4, with 9 bases that match TRBD1. There are 13 residues in the CDR3. V was pared by 3 bases and J by 8 bases, with 3 bases of the junction left unmatched. Germline values: CDR1 SGHRS, CDR2 YFSETQ. The CDR3 reads CASSWDREDIQYF. CDR3 in DNA: TGCGCCAGCAGCTGGGACAGGGAGGACATTCAGTACTTC.

The table lists this clonotype with many counts. This rearrangement joins TRBV2 to TRBJ1-1; no reliable D call. The CDR3 length is 11 residues. CDR1 is SNHLY and CDR2 is FYNNEI in the germline V gene. Trimming removed 10 bases at V and 6 bases at J, with 12 bases between. This CDR3 reads CATHVGPEAFF. The CDR3 region has the DNA TGTGCCACGCATGTAGGACCTGAAGCTTTCTTT.

The chain couples TRBV28 to TRBJ1-4; D remains ambiguous. Trimming took 5 bases from V and 5 from J, leaving 18 bases between them. Germline CDR1 is MDHEN and CDR2 is SYDVKM. The CDR3 runs 16 residues. CDR3 protein: CASSLLSEDANEKLFF. The CDR3 nucleotides read TGTGCCAGCAGTCTCCTAAGTGAGGACGCGAATGAAAAACTGTTTTTT.

There are a few counts of this clonotype. The rearrangement links TRBV28 to TRBJ2-7; 7 bases match TRBD1. This CDR3 is 12 amino acids long. Losses at the gene ends were 6 bases for V and 9 bases for J; bases not matched to a gene: 8. Germline V gene lookup returns CDR1 MDHEN and CDR2 SYDVKM. CDR3 sequence: CASSLQGVRQYF. Written as DNA, the CDR3 is TGTGCCAGCAGCCTCCAGGGGGTGCGGCAGTACTTC.

In this sample, this clonotype turned up many times. The rearrangement joins TRBV27 to TRBJ2-7, with 8 bases identical to TRBD2. The CDR3 is 13 amino acids. V was pared by 3 bases and J by 5 bases, with 3 bases of the junction left unmatched. CDR1 and CDR2 (germline): MNHEY, SMNVEV (reference sequence). The CDR3 nucleotides read TGTGCCAGCAGTTTGCGACTAGCGAACGAGCAGTACTTC. This sequence encodes CASSLRLANEQYF.

This clonotype was observed a few times. The rearrangement links TRBV12-3 or TRBV12-4 to TRBJ2-3; D might be TRBD1 (6 bases). Trimming took off 7 bases at V and 4 bases at J, with 18 bases between the two ends. The CDR3 length is 15 residues. The CDR3 bases are TGTGCCAGCACCTACGGAGGCGCAGGGGCAGATACGCAGTATTTT. Translated: CASTYGGAGADTQYF.

This clonotype was seen a few times. The chain links TRBV4-2 to TRBJ2-3, with D unclear. Trimming took 1 base from V and 0 from J, leaving 8 bases between them. CDR3 length equals 15 residues. Germline CDR1 is LGHNA and CDR2 is YNFKEQ. CDR3 sequence: CASSQAAESTDTQYF. The CDR3 bases are TGTGCCAGCAGCCAAGCGGCAGAGAGCACAGATACGCAGTATTTT.

V is TRBV2 and J is TRBJ1-1; tentative D call: TRBD1 (6 bases). The germline V and J ends were trimmed by 7 bases and 8 bases, with 17 bases remaining between them. The CDR3 covers 13 residues. Germline V CDR1 and CDR2: SNHLY, FYNNEI. This CDR3 reads CASTSTTGAEAFF. CDR3 coding DNA: TGTGCCAGCACCTCAACAACGGGGGCGGAAGCTTTCTTT.

This clonotype was seen repeatedly, ten times or more. The chain couples TRBV6-5 to TRBJ1-1; D ambiguous. V was trimmed by 0 bases and J by 1 base, leaving 15 bases between them. This CDR3 region has 17 residues. Germline CDR1 MNHEY, CDR2 SVGAGI. The CDR3 protein is CASSYSSGRRANTEAFF. CDR3 sequence (DNA): TGTGCCAGCAGTTACTCGAGTGGCAGGAGGGCGAACACTGAAGCTTTCTTT.

The rearrangement links TRBV29-1 to TRBJ1-2; 8 nucleotides align to TRBD1. Germline CDR1 SQVTM, CDR2 ANQGSEA. J lost 1 base, V lost 8 bases, and 6 bases had no gene match. There are 13 residues in the CDR3. This CDR3 reads CSPLDRGNYGYTF. As DNA, the CDR3 is TGCAGCCCCTTAGACAGGGGTAACTATGGCTACACCTTC.

V usage is TRBV3-1 and J usage is TRBJ2-2; D may be TRBD1 (6 bases). Germline lookup yields CDR1 LGHDT and CDR2 YNNKEL (reference sequence). Trimming stripped 0 bases from V and 1 base from J, with 12 bases between. The CDR3 is 17 amino acids. CDR3 in DNA: TGTGCCAGCAGCCAAGATTGGGGGCAGTTGAACACCGGGGAGCTGTTTTTT. Protein product: CASSQDWGQLNTGELFF. The entire variable domain, with the rest obtained from reference TRBV3-1 and TRBJ2-2, is as follows: DTAVSQTPKYLVTQMGNDKSIKCEQNLGHDTMYWYKQDSKKFLKIMFSYNNKELIINETVPNRFSPKSPDKAHLNLHINSLELGDSAVYFCASSQDWGQLNTGELFFGEGSRLTVL.

The chain links TRBV12-3 or TRBV12-4 to TRBJ2-3; the D is unclear. Between the trimmed V and J ends, which lost 7 bases and 2 bases, there was a span of 13 bases. The length of the CDR3 is 14 residues. DNA for the CDR3: TGTGCCAGCACCGCTTTTGATTTCACAGATACGCAGTATTTT. It yields the protein CASTAFDFTDTQYF.

This clonotype was seen repeatedly, ten times or more. The chain employs TRBV29-1 and TRBJ2-7, with 10 bases fitting TRBD1. CDR1 SQVTM and CDR2 ANQGSEA come from the germline V gene. With V trimmed by 3 bases and J by 5 bases, 7 bases remained unmatched. This CDR3 comprises 14 residues. The CDR3 loop reads CSVDVGQGMNEQYF. The CDR3 nucleotides are TGCAGCGTTGACGTGGGACAGGGGATGAACGAGCAGTACTTC.

There are many counts of this clonotype. The rearrangement uses TRBV28 and TRBJ2-5, with D possibly TRBD2 on 7 matching bases. The V gene's germline CDR1 is MDHEN and CDR2 SYDVKM. The CDR3 length is 14 residues. V lost 8 bases to trimming and J lost 4 bases, with 17 bases between them. CDR3 in amino acids: CASRNAGAGETQYF. The CDR3 DNA follows: TGTGCCAGCCGGAATGCGGGGGCGGGAGAGACCCAGTACTTC. The full variable domain, rest sourced from reference TRBV28 and TRBJ2-5, is DVKVTQSSRYLVKRTGEKVFLECVQDMDHENMFWYRQDPGLGLRLIYFSYDVKMKEKGDIPEGYSVSREKKERFSLILESASTNQTSMYLCASRNAGAGETQYFGPGTRLLVL.

This clonotype was picked up many times. The gene calls are TRBV27 and TRBJ2-7; weak D call: TRBD2 (5 bases). Trimming removed 3 bases from V and 1 base from J, with 13 bases in between. Germline V lookup: CDR1 MNHEY, CDR2 SMNVEV (reference sequence). This CDR3 comprises 15 residues. This CDR3 reads CASSLSGMGSYEQYF. The CDR3 nucleotides are TGTGCCAGCAGTTTGAGCGGAATGGGGTCCTACGAGCAGTACTTC.

There are many counts of this clonotype. The chain combines TRBV9 with TRBJ2-7, with 9 positions matching TRBD2. The germline CDR1 and CDR2 sequences are SGDLS and YYNGEE. After removal of 0 bases from V and 1 base from J, the junction contained 2 bases not matched to a gene. The CDR3 extends over 15 amino acids. The CDR3 nucleotides read TGTGCCAGCAGCGTAGGACTAGCGGATTCCTACGAGCAGTACTTC. This codes for CASSVGLADSYEQYF. The complete variable domain, with remaining parts taken from reference TRBV9 and TRBJ2-7, reads DSGVTQTPKHLITATGQRVTLRCSPRSGDLSVYWYQQSLDQGLQFLIQYYNGEERAKGNILERFSAQQFPDLHSELNLSSLELGDSALYFCASSVGLADSYEQYFGPGTRLTVT.

This clonotype was counted only a few times. The rearrangement links TRBV5-1 to TRBJ1-2, with TRBD1 identical over 8 bases. Germline trimming cut 0 bases from V and 8 bases from J; bases unmatched to any gene: 9. This CDR3 is built from 15 residues. Germline assignment: CDR1 SGHRS and CDR2 YFSETQ. The CDR3 DNA follows: TGCGCCAGCAGCTTGGAATTGGGACAGGAAAAAGGCTACACCTTC. Encoded protein: CASSLELGQEKGYTF.

This clonotype was seen many times. The chain carries TRBV15 and TRBJ2-6; the D is unclear. Trimming left V 0 bases short and J 0 bases short, with 18 bases between. There are 20 residues in the CDR3. The germline V gene encodes CDR1 LNHNV and CDR2 YYDKDF (reference sequence). For the CDR3, the DNA is TGTGCCACCAGCAGAGATCTTGGAGTTGGTATGGGCTCTGGGGCCAACGTCCTGACTTTC. It translates to CATSRDLGVGMGSGANVLTF.

This clonotype appeared many times. The rearrangement links TRBV6-4 to TRBJ1-2; D perhaps matches TRBD1 (5 bases). CDR3 length: 16 residues. Trimming pared 0 bases from V and 4 bases from J, leaving 15 bases between. Germline V lookup: CDR1 MRHNA, CDR2 SNTAGT. The CDR3 DNA reads as TGTGCCAGCAGTGACTCGCCGACAGCTAATATCTATGGCTACACCTTC. Encoded protein: CASSDSPTANIYGYTF.

This clonotype came up many times. The chain uses TRBV10-3 and TRBJ2-3; unclear D gene. The V end was cut by 0 bases, the J end by 0 bases, with 4 bases between. The CDR3 is 14 residues long. In germline, CDR1 is ENHRY, CDR2 SYGVKD. The CDR3 spells CAISESDSTDTQYF. CDR3 nucleotide sequence: TGTGCCATCAGTGAGTCGGATAGCACAGATACGCAGTATTTT.

This clonotype was seen ten or more times. The genes are TRBV20-1 and TRBJ1-1; tentative D call: TRBD1 (5 bases). CDR3 size: 12 residues. V gave up 2 bases and J gave up 10 bases, with 14 bases separating them. Germline assignment: CDR1 DFQATT and CDR2 SNEGSKA (reference sequence). The chain's CDR3 is CSARRSGAGAFF. The CDR3 bases are TGCAGTGCTAGAAGGAGTGGGGCGGGAGCTTTCTTT.

This clonotype has a count of ten or more. The chain joins TRBV5-1 to TRBJ2-7; no definite D call. Germline V gives CDR1 SGHRS, CDR2 YFSETQ. The CDR3 is 15 amino acids. V was shortened by 0 bases and J by 0 bases, with 10 bases between the two germline ends. The CDR3 DNA is TGCGCCAGCAGCTTGGGGCCCGGCGGCTCCTACGAGCAGTACTTC. Amino acids: CASSLGPGGSYEQYF.

The table lists this clonotype with many counts. The chain combines TRBV2 with TRBJ1-1; tentative D call: TRBD1 (5 bases). The CDR3 has 17 residues. Trimming took 4 bases from V and 4 from J, leaving 22 bases between them. In germline, CDR1 is SNHLY, CDR2 FYNNEI. The CDR3 DNA follows: TGTGCCAGCAGTGCCTCCTGGGACCCCCCTCCGGGCACTGAAGCTTTCTTT. Its translation is CASSASWDPPPGTEAFF.